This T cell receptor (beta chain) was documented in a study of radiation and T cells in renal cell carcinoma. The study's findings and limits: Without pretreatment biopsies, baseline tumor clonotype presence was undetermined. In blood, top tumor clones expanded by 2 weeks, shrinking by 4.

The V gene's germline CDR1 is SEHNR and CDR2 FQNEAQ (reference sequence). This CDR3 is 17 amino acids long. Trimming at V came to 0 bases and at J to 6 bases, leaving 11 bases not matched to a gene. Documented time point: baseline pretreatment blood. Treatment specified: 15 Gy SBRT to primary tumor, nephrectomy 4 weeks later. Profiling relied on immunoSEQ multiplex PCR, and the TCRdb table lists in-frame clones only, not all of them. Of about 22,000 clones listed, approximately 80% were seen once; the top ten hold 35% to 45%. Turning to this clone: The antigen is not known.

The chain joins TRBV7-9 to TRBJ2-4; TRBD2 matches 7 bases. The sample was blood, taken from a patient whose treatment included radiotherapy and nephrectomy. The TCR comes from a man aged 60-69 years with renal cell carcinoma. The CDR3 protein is CASSLASGGRERNIQYF. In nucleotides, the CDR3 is TGTGCCAGCAGCTTAGCCTCTGGGGGGAGGGAGAGAAACATTCAGTACTTC.